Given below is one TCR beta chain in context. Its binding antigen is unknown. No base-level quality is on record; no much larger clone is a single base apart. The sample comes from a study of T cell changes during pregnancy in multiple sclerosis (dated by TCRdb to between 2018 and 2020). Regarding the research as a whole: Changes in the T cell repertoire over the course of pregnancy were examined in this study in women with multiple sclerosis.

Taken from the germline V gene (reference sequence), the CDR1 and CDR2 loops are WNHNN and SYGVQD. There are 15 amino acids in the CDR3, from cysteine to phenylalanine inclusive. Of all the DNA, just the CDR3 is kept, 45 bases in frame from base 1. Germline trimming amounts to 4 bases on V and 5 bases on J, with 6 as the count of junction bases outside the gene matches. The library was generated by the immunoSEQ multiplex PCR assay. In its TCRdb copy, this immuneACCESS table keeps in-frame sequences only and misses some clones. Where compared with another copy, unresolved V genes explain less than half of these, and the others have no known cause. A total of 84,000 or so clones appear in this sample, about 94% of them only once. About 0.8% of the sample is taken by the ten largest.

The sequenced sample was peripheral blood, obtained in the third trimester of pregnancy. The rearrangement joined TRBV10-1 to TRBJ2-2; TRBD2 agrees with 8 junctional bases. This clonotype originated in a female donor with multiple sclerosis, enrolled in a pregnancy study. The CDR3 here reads CASSANSGNTGELFF. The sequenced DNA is TGCGCCAGCAGTGCGAATAGCGGGAATACCGGGGAGCTGTTTTTT.